Listed below are T cell receptor beta chains from one sample, sequenced in a study of human T cells and chemical hapten exposure. TCRdb independently ran MiXCR on the RACE reads; one entry per CDR3 protein. The data hold a few hundred thousand distinct CDR3 sequences, with about 5% observed a single time. The sample was whole blood, taken in connection with sensitization to the hapten diphenylcyclopropenone (DPC). The receptors here all came from a woman between 18 and 29 years old with alopecia areata. Some clones in this sample may be carry-over from other donors' samples. Each CDR3 is given with its conserved first and last residue. The D gene is left open where the match is weak. Only part of the rows carry a size: once, few, many, or a class if the clone is expanded.

D gene	V gene	J gene	clone size	CDR3 DNA	CDR3 protein
TRBD2	TRBV12-3/TRBV12-4	TRBJ2-1	-	TGTGCCAGCAGTTTAAGCGGGGGGGATCTCGATGAGCAGTTCTTC	CASSLSGGDLDEQFF
-	TRBV10-3	TRBJ1-2	many	TGTGCCATCAGGGGGCTGGCAGGCCAAAATGGCTACACCTTC	CAIRGLAGQNGYTF
-	TRBV18	TRBJ1-1	few	TGTGCCAGCTCACCACCCTCGGTGAACACTGAAGCTTTCTTT	CASSPPSVNTEAFF
TRBD1	TRBV5-1	TRBJ2-7	many	TGCGCCAGCAGCTACCGACAGGGACCTTACGAGCAGTACTTC	CASSYRQGPYEQYF
-	TRBV3-1	TRBJ1-5	many	TGTGCCAGCGGACAGTCCAATCAGCCCCAGCATTTT	CASGQSNQPQHF
TRBD2	TRBV2	TRBJ2-3	-	TGTGCCAGCGGGAGGACTAGCGGGGAGATCACAGATACGCAGTATTTT	CASGRTSGEITDTQYF
-	TRBV7-3	TRBJ1-2	-	TGTGCCAGCAGCTTAAGGCCAGAAGCAGGGTATGGCTACACCTTC	CASSLRPEAGYGYTF
-	TRBV6-5	TRBJ1-5	-	TGTGCCAGCAGTTACTCCCCCTCCGCAAATCAGCCCCAGCATTTT	CASSYSPSANQPQHF
-	TRBV7-9	TRBJ2-7	-	TGTGCCAGCAGCTTAGAAACCGAGACGGGGTACGAGCAGTACTTC	CASSLETETGYEQYF
-	TRBV28	TRBJ2-1	few	TGTGCCAGCAGTTTAGGCAGGGAACACGATGAGCAGTTCTTC	CASSLGREHDEQFF